Sequencing of this T cell receptor beta chain was carried out in a study of metastatic and nonmetastatic thyroid tumors. Across the whole study: Repertoires from blood and tumor or nodule tissue of malignant and benign thyroid patients were compared.

None of the patients had undergone any treatment ahead of thyroid surgery. TCRdb re-clonotyped the PCR reads via MiXCR. The sample holds approximately 90,000 clones; around 7.8% are singletons and the top ten take roughly 9%. This clone was observed many times. The CDR3 has 16 residues. The germline CDR1 and CDR2 sequences are SGHRS and YFSETQ. J gave up 7 bases and V 0 bases, and 10 bases lay outside the gene matches. The sample comprised blood. This TCR was sampled from a female donor with papillary thyroid cancer or a benign thyroid nodule (not recorded which). Some clones in this sample may be carry-over from other donors' samples. This chain uses TRBV5-1 with TRBJ2-1, with 7 nucleotides matching TRBD2. CDR3 sequence (DNA): TGCGCCAGCAGCTTGGATGGCGCCCGGGGGGTAAATGAGCAGTTCTTC. This sequence encodes CASSLDGARGVNEQFF.